Listed here is a single T cell receptor beta chain. In the CD4+ fraction, cells were divided into CD45RA+ naive and CD45RA-negative memory subsets. Libraries were prepared by immunoSEQ multiplex PCR; TCRdb keeps only in-frame clonotypes and omits some of them. The repertoire holds roughly 2.5 million clones, with around nine tenths as singletons. The data derive from a study of shared clonotypes between healthy human individuals. In the study overall: Each donor's CD4 naive and CD4 memory cells filled three plates apiece, CD8 naive two, and CD8 memory one.

The ends were cut back, 6 bases at V and 1 base at J, with 3 bases in the middle. Germline CDR1 is ENHRY and CDR2 is SYGVKD. The CDR3 spans 11 residues. V gene TRBV10-3 combines with J gene TRBJ2-5; D unresolved. Sequencing was performed on naive CD4+ T cells sorted from blood. Subset given: CD45RA+ positively selected. This clonotype was obtained from a man aged 18-30 years in good health. The CDR3 DNA follows: TGTGCCATCAGGGCCCAAGAGACCCAGTACTTC. Residues: CAIRAQETQYF.